The rows below give T cell receptor beta chains drawn from one sample of a study of siplizumab effects on memory and regulatory T cells. Their antigens remain unidentified. Produced via immunoSEQ multiplex PCR; TCRdb's table is partial and in-frame only. The sample includes approximately 9,700 clones, 40% to 55% seen only once; the top ten take under 25%. The sample taken for sequencing was CFSE-low (dividing) CD4+ T cells sorted from an allogeneic mixed lymphocyte reaction. Receptor source: a human donor in good health; the cells came from an allogeneic mixed lymphocyte reaction. Each CDR3 is given with its conserved first and last residue. D genes are given only for firm matches. The size of a clone is reported for some rows only, either as once, few or many, or as a class for expanded clones.

v_call	clone_size	d_call	j_call	cdr3_length	cdr3_aa	cdr3_nt
TRBV7-2	.	.	TRBJ1-4	15	CASSPSGTVREKLFF	TGTGCCAGCAGCCCATCCGGGACGGTTCGCGAAAAACTGTTTTTT
TRBV30	few	.	TRBJ2-6	15	CAWSDRFSGANVLTF	TGTGCCTGGAGTGATCGTTTCTCTGGGGCCAACGTCCTGACTTTC
TRBV25-1	few	.	TRBJ1-1	15	CASSELGAGNTEAFF	TGTGCCAGCAGTGAATTAGGGGCCGGAAACACTGAAGCTTTCTTT
TRBV5-1	.	TRBD2	TRBJ2-3	16	CASSLGTSGSTDTQYF	TGCGCCAGCAGCTTGGGGACTAGCGGGAGTACCGATACGCAGTATTTT
TRBV6-9	.	TRBD1	TRBJ2-7	15	CASSHPGTVAYEQYF	TGTGCCAGCAGTCATCCCGGGACAGTCGCCTACGAGCAGTACTTC
TRBV5-1	.	.	TRBJ2-1	13	CATTRGVSDEQFF	TGCGCCACCACGAGGGGGGTTTCGGATGAGCAGTTCTTC
TRBV19	.	.	TRBJ1-2	12	CASSMLGYGYTF	TGTGCCAGTAGTATGTTAGGATATGGCTACACCTTC
TRBV6-5	.	.	TRBJ2-7	14	CASSVTGLAYEQYF	TGTGCCAGCAGTGTTACCGGGCTAGCCTACGAGCAGTACTTC
TRBV5-1	few	TRBD1	TRBJ2-5	15	CASSLAGQGRETQYF	TGCGCCAGCAGCTTGGCAGGACAGGGAAGGGAGACCCAGTACTTC
TRBV5-4	few	.	TRBJ2-1	12	CASSPPSNEQFF	TGTGCCAGCAGCCCCCCAAGCAATGAGCAGTTCTTC
TRBV5-4	few	.	TRBJ1-3	14	CASSPRAVGNTIYF	TGTGCCAGCAGCCCGCGGGCGGTTGGAAACACCATATATTTT
TRBV28	.	.	TRBJ1-2	14	CASSSGQILAHYTF	TGTGCCAGCAGTTCAGGACAAATTTTAGCCCACTACACCTTC
TRBV2	.	TRBD1	TRBJ2-7	13	CASRKDRSYEQYF	TGTGCCAGCAGGAAGGACAGGTCCTACGAGCAGTACTTC
TRBV21-1	.	.	TRBJ2-1	18	CASSKEGTRRQVANEQFF	TGTGCCAGCAGCAAAGAAGGTACTCGGCGACAGGTGGCCAATGAGCAGTTCTTC
TRBV7-2	few	.	TRBJ2-7	12	CASSTNPYEQYF	TGTGCCAGCAGCACCAATCCCTACGAGCAGTACTTC
TRBV19	few	.	TRBJ1-2	13	CASGPTVNYGYTF	TGTGCCAGTGGACCCACGGTGAACTATGGCTACACCTTC
TRBV27	.	TRBD1	TRBJ2-1	15	CASSNAGQVNNEQFF	TGTGCCAGCAGTAACGCAGGACAGGTTAACAATGAGCAGTTCTTC
TRBV9	.	.	TRBJ2-5	12	CASARAQETQYF	TGTGCCAGTGCAAGAGCACAAGAGACCCAGTACTTC
TRBV10-1	few	.	TRBJ2-5	12	CASSGNGETQYF	TGCGCCAGCAGTGGGAACGGCGAGACCCAGTACTTC
TRBV5-5	.	TRBD1	TRBJ2-7	17	CASSLTINRGSSYEQYF	TGTGCCAGCAGCTTGACTATTAACAGGGGGAGCTCCTACGAGCAGTACTTC
TRBV7-7	medium-sized	.	TRBJ2-5	12	CASSARGETQYF	TGTGCCAGCAGCGCCAGAGGGGAGACCCAGTACTTC
TRBV29-1	.	TRBD1	TRBJ2-4	15	CSVVGDRGSKNIQYF	TGCAGCGTTGTAGGGGACAGGGGTTCCAAAAACATTCAGTACTTC
TRBV7-9	.	TRBD1	TRBJ1-1	13	CASSLGWGQRAFF	TGTGCCAGCAGCTTAGGTTGGGGACAGCGAGCTTTCTTT
TRBV5-1	.	.	TRBJ1-1	13	CASSSQANTEAFF	TGCGCCAGCAGCAGCCAGGCGAACACTGAAGCTTTCTTT